This T cell receptor beta chain was identified during a study of blood T cell repertoires in COVID-19. Study-level background: Sites across the United States, Italy and Spain contributed samples from acute and convalescent COVID-19.

Authors' data handling: Reference gene primer amplification gave estimated nucleated cell counts. Some clones are missing from TCRdb's copy, which holds only in-frame ones; the method was immunoSEQ multiplex PCR. The V and J calls and the clone size are those of that table, but D and trimming were determined from the DNA. The data hold some 240,000 clones, with 80% observed a single time. The source material was peripheral blood. This clonotype originated in a human donor in a cohort sampled during active COVID-19.

CDR3 sequence: CASSQDPRLEFNEQYF. CDR3 DNA: TGTGCCAGCAGCCAAGATCCCAGACTAGAATTTAACGAGCAGTACTTC. The V and J genes are TRBV3-1 (or the pseudogene TRBV3-2) and TRBJ2-7, with D perhaps matching TRBD2 (6 bases). The CDR3 extends over 16 amino acids. Germline V gene data show CDR1 as LGHDT and CDR2 as YNNKEL (reference sequence). Trimming cost V 0 bases and J 5 bases, with 17 bases left between them.